This TCR beta chain was observed in a study of blood T cell repertoires in COVID-19. The overall study: The study drew acute and convalescent COVID-19 samples from the United States, Italy and Spain.

The age range of participants was 18 to 89 years, with residence in approximately 25 US areas. The data were produced by immunoSEQ multiplex PCR, yet TCRdb's version contains in-frame clones alone and is incomplete. The data show about 240,000 clones, roughly 85% seen once. Sequencing used PBMCs or T cells enriched from blood (not recorded which). The sequence derives from a woman between 40 and 50 years old who had been exposed to COVID-19.

The CDR3 spells CASSFGLSGGAPNEQFF. CDR3 DNA: TGTGCCAGCAGCTTCGGGCTTAGCGGGGGGGCCCCCAATGAGCAGTTCTTC. This rearrangement joins TRBV7-9 to TRBJ2-1; the match to TRBD2 covers 11 bases. From germline, CDR1 is SEHNR and CDR2 FQNEAQ (reference sequence). Losses at the gene ends were 3 bases for V and 6 bases for J; bases not matched to a gene: 10. CDR3 size: 17 residues.